This T cell receptor (beta chain) was identified during a study of human CD8 memory T cell subsets. The study, taken as a whole, reports: The authors found that stem-like memory and precursor exhausted T cell repertoires overlapped minimally. For stem-like memory and precursor exhausted T cells, diversity was similarly high, which was not true of effector memory cells.

It was negative magnetic separation that enriched the total CD8+ T cells. From duplicate vials of about 150,000 sorted CD8+ T cells per subset, RNA was isolated. Production of TCR beta libraries used UMI-labeled 5' RACE as the method. TCRdb derives one entry per CDR3 protein from the 5' RACE reads, leaving out DNA. The table lists 5,000 or so distinct CDR3 sequences. In the case of this clonotype: Its antigen is undetermined.

The CDR3 is made up of 17 amino acids. The chain carries TRBV12-3 or TRBV12-4 and TRBJ2-5; with no DNA, the TCRdb D assignment of TRBD2 cannot be verified. Sequences were obtained from CD8+ effector memory T cells (TEM) sorted from PBMCs. Subset reported: effector memory CD8 T cells, CCR7- CD45RO+ CD95+. This clonotype was sampled from a human donor in good health. The CDR3 sequence is CASSSSVSRGGRETQYF.